The T cell receptor beta chain described here comes from a study listed by TCRdb under 2016. About the investigation overall: The study investigated the origins of HIV persistence in individuals who naturally controlled HIV infection.

There are 15 amino acids in the CDR3, from cysteine to phenylalanine inclusive. Only CDR3 DNA is held: 45 bases, read in frame from base 1. Trimmed from V: 6 bases; trimmed from J: 0 bases; junction bases lacking a gene match: 5. From the germline V gene, CDR1 is SNHLY and CDR2 is FYNNEI. This clonotype was counted between two and nine times. Its antigen specificity is not known. Base qualities are not recorded, but no much larger clone differs from it by a single base. The library was made by 5' RACE. For sequencing, an Illumina HiSeq 2000 was employed. TCRdb trimmed the raw reads at Q25, called clones with MiXCR and kept productive beta chains. One record per CDR3 amino acid sequence lists the most common genes and DNA. The sample yields about 310 distinct CDR3 sequences; 5% to 6.5% were counted once. The ten largest clones take up just over 50% of the sample.

The clonotype was recovered from a male donor with HIV. Sample: effector memory T cells from blood PBMCs. The sample's cell subset or site label, in plain terms: effector memory CD4+ T cells. The sequence is built from TRBV2 and TRBJ2-1; the central 7 bases match TRBD2. The nucleotide sequence reads as follows: TGTGCCAGCAGCGTGTCTAGCGGCTCCTACAATGAGCAGTTCTTC. This yields the protein CASSVSSGSYNEQFF. The CDR3, completed at both ends by the reference TRBV2 and TRBJ2-1 genes, gives the full variable domain EPEVTQTPSHQVTQMGQEVILRCVPISNHLYFYWYRQILGQKVEFLVSFYNNEISEKSEIFDDQFSVERPDGSNFTLKIRSTKLEDSAMYFCASSVSSGSYNEQFFGPGTRLTVL.